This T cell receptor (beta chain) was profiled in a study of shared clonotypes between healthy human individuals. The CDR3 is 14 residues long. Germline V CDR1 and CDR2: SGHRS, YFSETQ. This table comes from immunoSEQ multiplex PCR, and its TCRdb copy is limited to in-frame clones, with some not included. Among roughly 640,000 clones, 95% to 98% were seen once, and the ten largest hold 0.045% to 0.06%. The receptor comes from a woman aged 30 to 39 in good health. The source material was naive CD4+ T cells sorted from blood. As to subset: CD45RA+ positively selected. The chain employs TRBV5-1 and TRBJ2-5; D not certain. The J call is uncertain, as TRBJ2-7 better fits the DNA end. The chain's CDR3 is CASSLSQIYDEQYF. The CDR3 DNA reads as TGCGCCAGCAGCTTATCTCAGATTTACGACGAGCAGTACTTC.